These 27 T cell receptor beta chains originate from one sample sequenced in a study of TIL therapy for anti-PD-1-resistant metastatic lung cancer (dated by TCRdb to the early 2020s). Using bias-controlled multiplex PCR with the immunoSEQ v3 hsTCRB kit, the TCR beta CDR3 regions were amplified from genomic DNA. In TCRdb, the immuneACCESS table is reduced to in-frame sequences with V and J assigned. These tables do not hold every clone; where another copy was compared, an unresolved V gene accounts for under half, and the others remain unexplained. The sample records about 36,000 clones, around 67% of which are singletons. 5.5% to 6.5% of the sample belongs to the ten largest clones. This specimen's time point label, per the study, means: pre-treatment sample, taken before nivolumab and TIL therapy. The specimen was blood, collected at baseline. These receptors were collected from a person aged 25-79 years with non-small cell lung cancer.

This clone appeared a single time. Here the CDR3 reads CASSPSVPTSTF. The CDR3 DNA sequence: TGTGCCAGCAGTCCGTCGGTCCCGACGTCCACCTTC. This chain joins TRBV28 and TRBJ1-2; D gene ambiguous. The CDR3 has 12 residues. The ends were cut back, 5 bases at V and 13 bases at J, with 17 bases in the middle. Per the germline V gene, CDR1 is MDHEN and CDR2 is SYDVKM.

V usage is TRBV5-4 and J usage is TRBJ1-2, with D uncertain. This CDR3 is 12 amino acids long. V shed 4 bases and J shed 4 bases, with 8 bases lying between them. Germline assignment: CDR1 SGHNT and CDR2 YYREEE (reference sequence). The DNA for the CDR3 is TGTGCCAGCAGCCTAGAGCGCTATGGCTACACCTTC. Amino acid sequence: CASSLERYGYTF.

The CDR3 loop is CATSDPQWGARETQYF. The CDR3 nucleotides read TGTGCCACCAGCGACCCGCAGTGGGGGGCTAGGGAGACCCAGTACTTC. The rearrangement uses TRBV15 and TRBJ2-5, with D perhaps given as TRBD1 or TRBD2 (6 bases each). Trimming stripped 5 bases from V and 5 bases from J, with 21 bases between. This CDR3 comprises 16 residues. CDR1 is LNHNV, CDR2 YYDKDF, per germline (reference sequence).

This chain joins TRBV28 and TRBJ2-1, with D possibly matching TRBD2 (5 bases). This CDR3 spans 14 amino acids. CDR1 and CDR2 from the germline V gene are MDHEN and SYDVKM. Trimming left V 4 bases short and J 10 bases short, with 17 bases between. The CDR3 is CASSSYQPSPEQFF. In DNA, the CDR3 is TGTGCCAGCAGTTCCTATCAACCTAGCCCGGAGCAGTTCTTC.

On this clone itself: One junction end does not reproduce the germline sequence, and a read error may be involved. The rearrangement uses TRBV6-1 and TRBJ2-1; D may match TRBD1 or TRBD2 (5 bases each). The CDR3 contains 14 residues. Per the germline V gene, CDR1 is MNHNS and CDR2 is SASEGT. DNA of the CDR3: TGTGCCAGCAGTGAATCGAGGGTGGTGGGGCCCTTAGTCTTC. Protein sequence: CASSESRVVGPLVF.

This chain links TRBV28 with TRBJ1-2, with a tentative D call TRBD1 (5 bases). CDR3 length: 11 amino acids. V gave up 6 bases and J gave up 8 bases, with 10 bases separating them. Germline CDR1 and CDR2: MDHEN and SYDVKM. CDR3 nucleotide sequence: TGTGCCAGCAGAACAGGTTACGGCTACACCTTC. It yields the protein CASRTGYGYTF.

J is TRBJ2-3 and V is TRBV6-4; 8 bases fit TRBD2. V lost 0 bases, J lost 1 base, and 0 bases stayed unmatched. Germline V CDR1 and CDR2: MRHNA, SNTAGT. The CDR3 is made up of 15 amino acids. The CDR3 sequence is CASSDSRGGTDTQYF. In DNA form, the CDR3 reads TGTGCCAGCAGTGACTCGCGGGGGGGCACAGATACGCAGTATTTT.

The chain recombines TRBV6-1 with TRBJ1-1; D remains ambiguous. Between the trimmed V and J ends, which lost 0 bases and 4 bases, there was a span of 12 bases. The germline V gene encodes CDR1 MNHNS and CDR2 SASEGT. The CDR3 is 15 amino acids. The CDR3 DNA sequence: TGTGCCAGCAGTGAAGCCGACGGACGGATCACTGAAGCTTTCTTT. It specifies CASSEADGRITEAFF.

This sequence joins TRBV5-6 and TRBJ1-3; unclear D gene. The V gene lost 0 bases and the J gene lost 5 bases, with 9 bases spanning the gap. Germline CDR1 is SGHDT and CDR2 is YYEEEE. The CDR3 covers 14 residues. As DNA, the CDR3 is TGTGCCAGCAGCTTGGAGGCCGGGAGAAACACCATATATTTT. Residues: CASSLEAGRNTIYF.

The chain links TRBV5-4 to TRBJ2-7, with a tentative D call TRBD1 (5 bases). CDR1 is SGHNT and CDR2 is YYREEE in the germline V gene (reference sequence). Trimming cost V 4 bases and J 6 bases, with 17 bases left between them. The CDR3 consists of 14 residues. CDR3 nucleotide sequence: TGTGCCAGCAGCCACCCCAAAGGGGTGAGCGAGCAGTACTTC. Protein product: CASSHPKGVSEQYF.

The chain couples TRBV4-1 to TRBJ2-7; possible D gene TRBD1, 6 bases. Germline values: CDR1 MGHRA, CDR2 YSYEKL. The CDR3 has 14 amino acids. V was shortened by 3 bases and J by 4 bases, with 13 bases between the two germline ends. Here the CDR3 DNA reads TGCGCCAGCAGCCATACCGGGACACCATACGAGCAGTACTTC. Translated: CASSHTGTPYEQYF.

CDR3 region: CATTGINYGYTF. DNA for the CDR3: TGTGCCACCACGGGGATTAACTATGGCTACACCTTC. The V call is TRBV28, the J call TRBJ1-2; D is uncertain. The CDR3 sequence is 12 residues long. Germline CDR1 MDHEN, CDR2 SYDVKM. V lost 10 bases, J lost 1 base, and 10 bases lay in between.

This chain uses TRBV19 with TRBJ2-2; unclear D gene. Trimming took 4 bases from V and 1 from J, leaving 7 bases between them. The CDR3 runs to 14 residues. The germline CDR1 and CDR2 sequences are LNHDA and SQIVND (reference sequence). CDR3 coding DNA: TGTGCCAGTAGTACCGAGGAGAACACCGGGGAGCTGTTTTTT. Its translation is CASSTEENTGELFF.

The V gene is TRBV7-2, the J gene TRBJ1-2, with no clear D. The germline V and J ends were trimmed by 3 bases and 7 bases, with 21 bases remaining between them. This CDR3 region has 16 residues. Germline V CDR1 and CDR2: SGHTA, FQGNSA. CDR3 bases: TGTGCCAGCAGCTTTGGAACTGGGTCTCTCGTCGGTGGCTACACCTTC. Amino acids: CASSFGTGSLVGGYTF.

The V and J genes are TRBV11-2 and TRBJ2-3, with D perhaps TRBD1 (6 bases). This CDR3 is 14 amino acids long. Germline V lookup: CDR1 SGHAT, CDR2 FQNNGV. V shed 4 bases and J shed 13 bases, with 21 bases lying between them. The CDR3 DNA sequence: TGTGCCAGCAGCTGGAGATTACAGGGAGAAGGAAAGTATTTT. As protein: CASSWRLQGEGKYF.

There are a few counts of this clone. The V gene is TRBV19, the J gene TRBJ1-1; D may be TRBD1 (5 bases). The CDR3 has 14 amino acids. V dropped 3 bases and J dropped 4 bases, with 12 bases sitting between them. Germline V gene lookup returns CDR1 LNHDA and CDR2 SQIVND (reference sequence). CDR3 residues: CASSMGRWVTEAFF. In DNA, the CDR3 is TGTGCCAGTAGTATGGGGCGGTGGGTCACTGAAGCTTTCTTT.

This clone has just one count. The chain couples TRBV5-1 to TRBJ2-2; TRBD2 matches 7 bases. The junction had 13 bases not matched to a gene; V was cut back by 2 bases and J by 15 bases. Per the germline V gene, CDR1 is SGHRS and CDR2 is YFSETQ. The CDR3 has 14 amino acids. The CDR3: CASSFIPSGEGVFF. Here the CDR3 DNA reads TGCGCCAGCAGCTTTATCCCCAGCGGGGAAGGGGTGTTTTTT.

The V and J genes are TRBV29-1 and TRBJ2-1; 8 nucleotides agree with TRBD2. The CDR3 is 15 amino acids. The V and J ends lost 0 bases and 9 bases, in that order; junction bases with no gene match: 10. The germline gives CDR1 SQVTM, CDR2 ANQGSEA. CDR3 amino acids: CSVEDGQRELGEQFF. The CDR3, as DNA: TGCAGCGTTGAAGATGGCCAGCGGGAGTTAGGTGAGCAGTTCTTC.

The J gene is TRBJ2-3, the V gene TRBV4-3, with D perhaps matching TRBD1 (5 bases). CDR1 is LGHNA, CDR2 YSLEER, per germline. V shed 1 base and J shed 4 bases, with 12 bases lying between them. The CDR3 is 15 amino acids. CDR3 nucleotide sequence: TGCGCCAGCAGCCAAGGCAGGGCAGGTGCAGATACGCAGTATTTT. It encodes CASSQGRAGADTQYF.

J is TRBJ1-4 and V is TRBV7-9; no reliable D call. The V end lost 6 bases, the J end lost 1 base, and 12 bases lay between the germline ends. The germline CDR1 and CDR2 sequences are SEHNR and FQNEAQ (reference sequence). CDR3 length: 15 residues. CDR3 in amino acids: CASSPGIQTNEKLFF. The CDR3 bases are TGTGCCAGCAGTCCAGGAATCCAAACTAATGAAAAACTGTTTTTT.

The genes are TRBV5-1 and TRBJ2-3; maybe TRBD2 (6 bases). The V and J ends lost 1 base and 6 bases respectively, with 21 bases between them. Germline V gene lookup returns CDR1 SGHRS and CDR2 YFSETQ. The CDR3 sequence is 17 residues long. CDR3 nucleotide sequence: TGCGCCAGCAGCTTGAGCCACGGGGGTAAAAAGGCGGATACGCAGTATTTT. Translated: CASSLSHGGKKADTQYF. Combining the CDR3 with reference TRBV5-1 and TRBJ2-3 gives the whole variable domain KAGVTQTPRYLIKTRGQQVTLSCSPISGHRSVSWYQQTPGQGLQFLFEYFSETQRNKGNFPGRFSGRQFSNSRSEMNVSTLELGDSALYLCASSLSHGGKKADTQYFGPGTRLTVL.

The J gene is TRBJ1-4, the V gene TRBV7-9; 7 nucleotides align to TRBD1. Germline CDR1 and CDR2: SEHNR and FQNEAQ (reference sequence). J lost 3 bases, V lost 3 bases, and 7 bases had no gene match. The CDR3 is 16 residues long. The CDR3 DNA is TGTGCCAGCAGCTTCCCAAGGGGGCAATCTAATGAAAAACTGTTTTTT. Its translation: CASSFPRGQSNEKLFF. The whole variable domain, filled in from reference TRBV7-9 and TRBJ1-4, reads DTGVSQNPRHKITKRGQNVTFRCDPISEHNRLYWYRQTLGQGPEFLTYFQNEAQLEKSRLLSDRFSAERPKGSFSTLEIQRTEQGDSAMYLCASSFPRGQSNEKLFFGSGTQLSVL.

V and J are TRBV28 and TRBJ1-4; the D is unclear. This CDR3 is built from 15 residues. V lost 5 bases to trimming and J lost 5 bases, with 15 bases between them. Germline lookup yields CDR1 MDHEN and CDR2 SYDVKM. CDR3 sequence: CASSAPSLGNEKLFF. The CDR3 coding sequence is TGTGCCAGCAGTGCGCCGAGTCTTGGCAATGAAAAACTGTTTTTT.

This clone occurred a few times. The rearrangement uses TRBV4-1 and TRBJ1-2; D is undetermined. The V end lost 0 bases, the J end lost 1 base, and 9 bases lay between the germline ends. This CDR3 contains 15 residues. Germline lookup yields CDR1 MGHRA and CDR2 YSYEKL. In DNA form, the CDR3 reads TGCGCCAGCAGCCAAGATGTAGACGGTAACTATGGCTACACCTTC. Protein sequence: CASSQDVDGNYGYTF.

The rearrangement links TRBV6-1 to TRBJ1-2; D remains ambiguous. V shed 2 bases and J shed 9 bases, with 10 bases lying between them. Germline V gene lookup returns CDR1 MNHNS and CDR2 SASEGT. This CDR3 comprises 12 residues. The CDR3 nucleotides read TGTGCCAGCAGTGAACTAACGACGAGCTACACCTTC. It specifies CASSELTTSYTF.

This clone was detected only a few times. The chain is built from TRBV2 and TRBJ1-1; D is perhaps TRBD1 (6 bases). CDR3 length equals 12 residues. The germline CDR1 and CDR2 sequences are SNHLY and FYNNEI. Trimming removed 8 bases at V and 2 bases at J, with 9 bases between. This chain's CDR3 is CASGTTNTEAFF. As DNA, the CDR3 is TGTGCCAGCGGGACAACCAACACTGAAGCTTTCTTT.

This clone appeared a few times. The chain is built from TRBV28 and TRBJ2-7; unclear D gene. Germline V CDR1 and CDR2: MDHEN, SYDVKM. V shed 6 bases and J shed 4 bases, with 10 bases lying between them. The CDR3 spans 12 residues. The DNA of the CDR3 is TGTGCCAGCAGCCCCTTAGCATACGAGCAGTACTTC. Residues: CASSPLAYEQYF.